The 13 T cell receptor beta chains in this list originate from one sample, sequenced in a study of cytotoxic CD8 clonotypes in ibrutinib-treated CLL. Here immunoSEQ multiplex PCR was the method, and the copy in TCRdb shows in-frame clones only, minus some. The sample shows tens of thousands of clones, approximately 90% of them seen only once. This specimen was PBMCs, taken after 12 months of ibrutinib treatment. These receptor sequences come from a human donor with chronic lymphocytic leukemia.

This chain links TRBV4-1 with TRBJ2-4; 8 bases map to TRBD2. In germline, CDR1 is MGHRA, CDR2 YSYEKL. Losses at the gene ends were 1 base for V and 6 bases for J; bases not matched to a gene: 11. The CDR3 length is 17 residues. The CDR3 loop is CASSQVAVLAGLNIQYF. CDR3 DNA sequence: TGCGCCAGCAGCCAAGTCGCGGTGCTAGCGGGTCTAAACATTCAGTACTTC.

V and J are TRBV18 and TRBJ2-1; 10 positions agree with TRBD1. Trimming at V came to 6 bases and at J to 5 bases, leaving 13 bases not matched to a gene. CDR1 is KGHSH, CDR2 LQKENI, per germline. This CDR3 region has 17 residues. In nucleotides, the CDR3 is TGTGCCAGCTCCCTAAGGACAGGGGGAAATATTCACAATGAGCAGTTCTTC. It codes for CASSLRTGGNIHNEQFF.

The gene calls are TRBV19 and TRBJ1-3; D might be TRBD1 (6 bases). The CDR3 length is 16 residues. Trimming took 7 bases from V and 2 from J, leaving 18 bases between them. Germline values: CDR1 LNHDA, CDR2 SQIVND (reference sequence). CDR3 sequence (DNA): TGTGCCAGTACCGATTTAGGGGGGGCAGCTGGAAACACCATATATTTT. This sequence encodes CASTDLGGAAGNTIYF.

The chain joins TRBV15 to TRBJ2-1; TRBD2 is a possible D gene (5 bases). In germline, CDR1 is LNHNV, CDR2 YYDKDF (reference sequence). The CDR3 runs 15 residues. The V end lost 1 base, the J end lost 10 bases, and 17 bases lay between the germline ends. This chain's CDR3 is CATSRGQEDFGEQFF. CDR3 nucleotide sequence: TGTGCCACCAGCAGAGGCCAGGAGGATTTTGGAGAGCAGTTCTTC.

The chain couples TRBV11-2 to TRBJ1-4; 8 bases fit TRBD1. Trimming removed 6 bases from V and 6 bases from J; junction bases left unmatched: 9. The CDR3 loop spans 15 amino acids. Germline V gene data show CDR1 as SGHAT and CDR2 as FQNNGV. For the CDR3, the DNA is TGTGCCAGCAGACCGCCGGGACAGGCCGATGAAAAACTGTTTTTT. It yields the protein CASRPPGQADEKLFF.

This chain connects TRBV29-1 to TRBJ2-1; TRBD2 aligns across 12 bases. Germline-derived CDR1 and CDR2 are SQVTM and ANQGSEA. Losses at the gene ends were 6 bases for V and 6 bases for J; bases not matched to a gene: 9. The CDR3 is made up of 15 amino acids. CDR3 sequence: CSVRFGLAGSNEQFF. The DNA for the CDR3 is TGCAGCGTACGATTCGGACTAGCGGGGAGCAATGAGCAGTTCTTC.

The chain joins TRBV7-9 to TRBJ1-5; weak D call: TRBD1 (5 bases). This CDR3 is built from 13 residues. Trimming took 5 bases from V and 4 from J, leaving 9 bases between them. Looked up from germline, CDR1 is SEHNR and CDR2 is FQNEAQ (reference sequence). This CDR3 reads CASSEDTNQPQHF. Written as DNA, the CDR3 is TGTGCCAGCAGCGAGGACACTAATCAGCCCCAGCATTTT.

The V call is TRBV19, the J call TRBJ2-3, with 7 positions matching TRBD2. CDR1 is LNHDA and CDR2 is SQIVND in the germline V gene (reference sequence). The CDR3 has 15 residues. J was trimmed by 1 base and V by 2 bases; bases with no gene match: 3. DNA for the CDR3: TGTGCCAGTAGTATACGAACTAGCGGCACAGATACGCAGTATTTT. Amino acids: CASSIRTSGTDTQYF.

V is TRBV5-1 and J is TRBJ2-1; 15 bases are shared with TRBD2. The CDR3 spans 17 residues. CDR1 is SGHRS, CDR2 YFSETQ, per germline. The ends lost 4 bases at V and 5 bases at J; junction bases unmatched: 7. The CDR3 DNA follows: TGCGCCAGCAGCATATCGGGGACTAGCGGGAGGAACAATGAGCAGTTCTTC. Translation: CASSISGTSGRNNEQFF. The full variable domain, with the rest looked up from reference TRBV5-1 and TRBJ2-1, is KAGVTQTPRYLIKTRGQQVTLSCSPISGHRSVSWYQQTPGQGLQFLFEYFSETQRNKGNFPGRFSGRQFSNSRSEMNVSTLELGDSALYLCASSISGTSGRNNEQFFGPGTRLTVL.

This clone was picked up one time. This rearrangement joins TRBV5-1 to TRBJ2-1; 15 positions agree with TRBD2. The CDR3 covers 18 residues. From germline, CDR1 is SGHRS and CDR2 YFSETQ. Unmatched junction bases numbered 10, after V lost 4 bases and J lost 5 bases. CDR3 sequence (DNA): TGCGCCAGCAGCGGAGGACTAGCGGGAGGGTTTCCCCACAATGAGCAGTTCTTC. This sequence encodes CASSGGLAGGFPHNEQFF.

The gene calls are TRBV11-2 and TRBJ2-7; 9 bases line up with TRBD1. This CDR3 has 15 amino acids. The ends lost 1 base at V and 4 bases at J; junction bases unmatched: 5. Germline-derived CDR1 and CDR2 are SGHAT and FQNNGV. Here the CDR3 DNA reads TGTGCCAGCAGCTTAGGGGACAGGGTGTTGTACGAGCAGTACTTC. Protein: CASSLGDRVLYEQYF.

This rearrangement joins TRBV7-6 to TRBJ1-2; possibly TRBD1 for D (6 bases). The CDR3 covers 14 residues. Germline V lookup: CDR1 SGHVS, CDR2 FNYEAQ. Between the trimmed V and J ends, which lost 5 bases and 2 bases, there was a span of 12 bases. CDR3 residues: CASSPQGHNYGYTF. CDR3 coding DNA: TGTGCCAGCAGCCCACAGGGACACAACTATGGCTACACCTTC.

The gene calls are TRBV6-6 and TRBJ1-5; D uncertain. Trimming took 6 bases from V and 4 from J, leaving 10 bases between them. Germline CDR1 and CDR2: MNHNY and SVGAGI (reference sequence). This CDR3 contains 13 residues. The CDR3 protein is CASRADRNQPQHF. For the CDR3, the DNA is TGTGCCAGCAGAGCTGACCGGAATCAGCCCCAGCATTTT.